The source of this T cell receptor (beta chain) is a study of blood T cell repertoires in COVID-19. The V end lost 2 bases, the J end lost 1 base, and 11 bases lay between the germline ends. Per germline, CDR1 MNHEY and CDR2 SVGEGT. CDR3 length: 15 amino acids. Sequenced by immunoSEQ multiplex PCR; TCRdb stores in-frame clones only, minus some. The sample holds hundreds of thousands of clones, around nine tenths seen once. This clonotype was sampled from a woman aged 40 to 50 who had recovered from COVID-19. Sequencing used peripheral blood. This chain connects TRBV6-2 or TRBV6-3 to TRBJ1-2; the D gene is possibly TRBD1 (6 bases). CDR3 coding DNA: TGTGCCAGCAGTTACGACAGGCCGAGTAACTATGGCTACACCTTC. Translation gives CASSYDRPSNYGYTF.